This T cell receptor beta chain was captured in a study of OX40 agonist ivuxolimab in advanced cancers. Study-level information: It was permissible to have had prior anti-PD-1, anti-PD-L1 or anti-CTLA-4 therapy, and 40% had some.

Whole-study findings and limits: Some of the lowest clonal expansion was seen in partial responders at 0.1-3.0 mg/kg. CD8+ T cells averaged more expanded clones than CD4+.

TCRdb's copy holds only in-frame clones and misses some; the assay was immunoSEQ multiplex PCR. The sample includes 15,000 to 20,000 clones, roughly 85% of them seen just once. Autoimmune disease history or systemic immunosuppression excluded patients. Germline loops: CDR1 MDHEN, CDR2 SYDVKM. After removal of 3 bases from V and 13 bases from J, the junction contained 12 bases not matched to a gene. CDR3 length equals 14 residues. On this clone itself: The antigen remains undetermined.

The chain joins TRBV28 to TRBJ2-1; 7 nucleotides agree with TRBD1. The TCR comes from an adult with an advanced solid tumor such as melanoma, head and neck, liver or kidney cancer. The sequencing here drew on CD4+ or CD8+ T cells sorted from blood, taken in a trial of the OX40 agonist ivuxolimab. The DNA for the CDR3 is TGTGCCAGCAGTTTCGACAGGGAAAGGGCTAGTCAGTTCTTC. Its translation is CASSFDRERASQFF.